Sequencing of this T cell receptor beta chain was carried out in a study of blood T cell repertoires in COVID-19. Repertoires were generated with immunoSEQ multiplex PCR, while TCRdb's copy carries only in-frame clones and drops some. Here the sample spans under 200,000 clones, 79% being singletons. The sample comprised peripheral blood. This TCR came from a woman aged 55 to 70 with COVID-19, enrolled during active disease.

The CDR3 region is CASSDQAGALSDEQFF. CDR3 sequence (DNA): TGTGCCAGCAGTGATCAAGCGGGAGCCCTGTCGGATGAGCAGTTCTTC. The chain has TRBV6-1 and TRBJ2-1; 8 nucleotides agree with TRBD2. The CDR3 is made up of 16 amino acids. Per the germline V gene, CDR1 is MNHNS and CDR2 is SASEGT. After removal of 3 bases from V and 8 bases from J, the junction contained 12 bases not matched to a gene.